The TCR beta chain described here comes from a study of T-cell memory formation after mild COVID-19. TCRdb called the 5' RACE reads again in MiXCR, with one record for every CDR3 protein. Found here are roughly 150,000 distinct CDR3 sequences, over 10% of them singletons; the top ten hold 2.5% to 3.5%. Study observations and caveats: Among clones peaking at day 37 in the second wave, SARS-CoV-2 specificity remained unconfirmed. Researchers report contracting CD4+ clones mostly in CM and EM, with CD8+ clones in EMRA.

This clonotype was detected a few times. The antigen remains undetermined. Trimming removed 6 bases from V and 0 bases from J, with 13 bases in between. In germline, CDR1 is SGHRS, CDR2 YFSETQ. CDR3 length: 15 amino acids. Sequencing input: PBMCs or a T cell subset sorted from them (not recorded which). The receptor comes from a man younger than 35 who had mild COVID-19 (a few samples of this study predate the infection). Cell type and time point are not known. The chain uses TRBV5-1 and TRBJ2-4, with D tentatively TRBD1 or TRBD2 (5 bases each). CDR3 DNA sequence: TGCGCCAGCATGTTGGGACCCACAGCCAAAAACATTCAGTACTTC. Encoded protein: CASMLGPTAKNIQYF.